The next 19 T cell receptor beta chains were all read from a single sample in a study of cytomegalovirus exposure and HLA in healthy donors. The PCR used 60 Vbeta and 13 Jbeta primers. Profiled with immunoSEQ multiplex PCR; TCRdb holds only in-frame clones, not every one. The data hold about 200,000 clones, with about 75% observed a single time. Sequencing was performed on PBMCs. The receptor source for this set is a young man in good health and CMV-seronegative.

The chain links TRBV9 to TRBJ2-4; 9 positions agree with TRBD2. Trimming removed 3 bases from V and 5 bases from J; junction bases left unmatched: 18. CDR3 size: 19 residues. CDR1 SGDLS and CDR2 YYNGEE come from the germline V gene. CDR3: CASSAPSRTGGGAQNIQYF. CDR3 DNA sequence: TGTGCCAGCAGCGCCCCATCCCGGACTGGCGGGGGGGCCCAAAACATTCAGTACTTC. The entire variable domain, with the rest obtained from reference TRBV9 and TRBJ2-4, is as follows: DSGVTQTPKHLITATGQRVTLRCSPRSGDLSVYWYQQSLDQGLQFLIQYYNGEERAKGNILERFSAQQFPDLHSELNLSSLELGDSALYFCASSAPSRTGGGAQNIQYFGAGTRLSVL.

In this sample, this clone turned up once. This sequence joins TRBV7-8 and TRBJ1-2; possible D gene TRBD1, 6 bases. The CDR3 has 15 amino acids. Looked up from germline, CDR1 is SGHVS and CDR2 is FQNEAQ. V was clipped by 1 base and J by 8 bases, with 17 bases between them. The CDR3 region has the DNA TGTGCCAGCAGCTTAGAGGCCAGGGGATTGGTAGGCTACACCTTC. It translates to CASSLEARGLVGYTF.

The chain has TRBV18 and TRBJ2-4; a weak D match, TRBD1 (5 bases). Germline values: CDR1 KGHSH, CDR2 LQKENI. This CDR3 has 13 amino acids. V lost 2 bases to trimming and J lost 11 bases, with 13 bases between them. The CDR3 region is CASSPLPGQVQYF. The CDR3 coding sequence is TGTGCCAGCTCACCATTGCCAGGGCAAGTTCAGTACTTC.

Note on this clone: Different DNA sequences within this sample yield the same CDR3. The rearrangement joins TRBV5-1 to TRBJ2-7; 11 bases align to TRBD1. Germline CDR1 and CDR2: SGHRS and YFSETQ. The V segment lost 4 bases and the J segment 2 bases; nucleotides outside the gene matches: 5. The CDR3 runs 15 residues. The CDR3 is CASSLGTGGAYEQYF. The DNA of the CDR3 is TGCGCCAGCAGCCTCGGGACAGGGGGGGCCTACGAGCAGTACTTC.

As for this clone: Other DNA sequences in this specimen translate into the identical CDR3. This chain connects TRBV11-1 to TRBJ2-7; D may be TRBD2 (6 bases). This CDR3 spans 14 amino acids. Per germline, CDR1 SGHAT and CDR2 FQDESV (reference sequence). The V and J ends lost 0 bases and 1 base respectively, with 7 bases between them. The CDR3 bases are TGTGCCAGCAGCTTAGCGGGAGGTTCCTACGAGCAGTACTTC. Protein sequence: CASSLAGGSYEQYF.

V usage is TRBV27 and J usage is TRBJ2-2; 12 nucleotides align to TRBD2. Germline trimming cut 6 bases from V and 5 bases from J; bases unmatched to any gene: 16. Germline V gives CDR1 MNHEY, CDR2 SMNVEV (reference sequence). This CDR3 is 19 amino acids long. CDR3 loop: CASRLPPSGGALTTGELFF. CDR3 DNA sequence: TGTGCCAGCAGACTCCCACCTAGCGGGGGGGCCCTTACAACCGGGGAGCTGTTTTTT.

This rearrangement joins TRBV30 to TRBJ2-1, with D perhaps matching TRBD1 (5 bases). Trimming left V 1 base short and J 9 bases short, with 7 bases between. Germline V lookup: CDR1 GTSNPN, CDR2 SVGIG (reference sequence). This CDR3 is built from 11 residues. CDR3 amino acids: CAWSEGSEQFF. The CDR3 DNA reads TGTGCCTGGAGTGAGGGGTCTGAGCAGTTCTTC.

The CDR3 bases are TGTGCCAGCAGCCCAAGACAGGACCCCCGCTCCTATAATTCACCCCTCCACTTT. Protein: CASSPRQDPRSYNSPLHF. The chain combines TRBV9 with TRBJ1-6; TRBD1 is a possible D gene (6 bases). CDR1 and CDR2 (germline): SGDLS, YYNGEE. Trimming left V 4 bases short and J 0 bases short, with 17 bases between. The CDR3 runs to 18 residues.

V usage is TRBV5-1 and J usage is TRBJ2-2; no reliable D call. From germline, CDR1 is SGHRS and CDR2 YFSETQ. Trimming removed 1 base from V and 6 bases from J, with 13 bases in between. The CDR3 covers 15 residues. CDR3 sequence (DNA): TGCGCCAGCAGCTTGTGGGCCCAAACTGCCGGGGAGCTGTTTTTT. It yields the protein CASSLWAQTAGELFF.

This clone has only one observation. The CDR3 DNA is TGTGCCAGCAGCACCGACAGATACTCCTACGAGCAGTACTTC. Its translation: CASSTDRYSYEQYF. V gene TRBV5-6 combines with J gene TRBJ2-7, with a weak D call TRBD1 (5 bases). The germline gives CDR1 SGHDT, CDR2 YYEEEE. The CDR3 is 14 residues long. V lost 4 bases and J lost 0, with 11 bases in between.

In this sample, this clone turned up once. V gene TRBV28 combines with J gene TRBJ1-4; the match to TRBD1 covers 9 bases. The germline gives CDR1 MDHEN, CDR2 SYDVKM. V gave up 4 bases and J gave up 8 bases; unmatched junction bases: 8. The CDR3 contains 15 residues. CDR3 sequence reads: CASSSGTGSVEKLFF. The CDR3 coding sequence is TGTGCCAGCAGTTCCGGGACAGGGTCAGTGGAAAAACTGTTTTTT.

J is TRBJ2-2 and V is TRBV5-4, with 9 bases lining up with TRBD1. Germline trimming cut 0 bases from V and 4 bases from J; bases unmatched to any gene: 4. CDR1 is SGHNT, CDR2 YYREEE, per germline (reference sequence). CDR3 length: 16 residues. DNA of the CDR3: TGTGCCAGCAGCTTGGGGGACAGGGAGGCCACCGGGGAGCTGTTTTTT. This translates into CASSLGDREATGELFF.

Written as DNA, the CDR3 is TGTGCCACCAGGTCTGGGGCAAATCAGCCCCAGCATTTT. Protein: CATRSGANQPQHF. The chain couples TRBV15 to TRBJ1-5; a weak D match, TRBD1 (5 bases). Trimming shortened V by 6 bases and J by 4 bases, and 10 bases separated the two germline ends. The CDR3 covers 13 residues. The V gene's germline CDR1 is LNHNV and CDR2 YYDKDF (reference sequence).

The chain links TRBV25-1 to TRBJ2-1, with 7 positions matching TRBD2. The junction had 12 bases not matched to a gene; V was cut back by 3 bases and J by 1 base. Germline-derived CDR1 and CDR2 are MGHDK and SYGVNS. The CDR3 sequence is 18 residues long. CDR3 coding DNA: TGTGCCAGCAGTGACTTGACTAGCTGGGACCCTTCCTACAATGAGCAGTTCTTC. It codes for CASSDLTSWDPSYNEQFF.

The gene calls are TRBV14 and TRBJ2-1; 11 bases are shared with TRBD2. J was trimmed by 9 bases and V by 0 bases; bases with no gene match: 4. CDR1 and CDR2 (germline): SGHDN, FVKESK. The CDR3 spans 15 residues. Here the CDR3 reads CASSQELAGVVEQFF. Here the CDR3 DNA reads TGTGCCAGCAGCCAAGAACTAGCGGGAGTGGTTGAGCAGTTCTTC. Based on the CDR3 plus reference TRBV14 and TRBJ2-1, the full variable domain is EAGVTQFPSHSVIEKGQTVTLRCDPISGHDNLYWYRRVMGKEIKFLLHFVKESKQDESGMPNNRFLAERTGGTYSTLKVQPAELEDSGVYFCASSQELAGVVEQFFGPGTRLTVL.

In DNA, the CDR3 is TGTGCCAGCAGCCCCTCGACTAGCGGGCCCAATGAGCAGTTCTTC. It encodes CASSPSTSGPNEQFF. The J gene is TRBJ2-1, the V gene TRBV4-2; 10 nucleotides agree with TRBD2. V lost 4 bases and J lost 6; bases outside the gene matches: 6. The CDR3 loop spans 15 amino acids. Germline V gene sequence: CDR1 LGHNA, CDR2 YNFKEQ.

The chain joins TRBV9 to TRBJ2-1, with 14 bases aligning to TRBD2. V was pared by 5 bases and J by 9 bases, with 7 bases of the junction left unmatched. Germline CDR1 reads SGDLS; CDR2 reads YYNGEE. This CDR3 is 15 amino acids long. CDR3 nucleotides: TGTGCCAGCAGTCCGGTTGGGACTAGCGGGAGTGAGCAGTTCTTC. It is translated as CASSPVGTSGSEQFF. Drawing the rest from reference TRBV9 and TRBJ2-1, the complete variable domain is DSGVTQTPKHLITATGQRVTLRCSPRSGDLSVYWYQQSLDQGLQFLIQYYNGEERAKGNILERFSAQQFPDLHSELNLSSLELGDSALYFCASSPVGTSGSEQFFGPGTRLTVL.

V usage is TRBV29-1 and J usage is TRBJ2-7; 9 bases map to TRBD1. The CDR3 has 14 residues. V trimming: 6 bases; J trimming: 5 bases; junction bases outside the gene matches: 11. Germline loops: CDR1 SQVTM, CDR2 ANQGSEA. Written as DNA, the CDR3 is TGCAGCGTGGGGATGGGACAGGGATACAACGAGCAGTACTTC. Translation: CSVGMGQGYNEQYF.

The chain has TRBV6-6 and TRBJ1-5; no definite D call. V lost 7 bases, J lost 2 bases, and 12 bases lay in between. This CDR3 has 14 residues. CDR1 and CDR2 (germline): MNHNY, SVGAGI (reference sequence). Here the CDR3 reads CASTRGSGNQPQHF. The CDR3, as DNA: TGTGCCAGCACCCGAGGTTCGGGCAATCAGCCCCAGCATTTT.